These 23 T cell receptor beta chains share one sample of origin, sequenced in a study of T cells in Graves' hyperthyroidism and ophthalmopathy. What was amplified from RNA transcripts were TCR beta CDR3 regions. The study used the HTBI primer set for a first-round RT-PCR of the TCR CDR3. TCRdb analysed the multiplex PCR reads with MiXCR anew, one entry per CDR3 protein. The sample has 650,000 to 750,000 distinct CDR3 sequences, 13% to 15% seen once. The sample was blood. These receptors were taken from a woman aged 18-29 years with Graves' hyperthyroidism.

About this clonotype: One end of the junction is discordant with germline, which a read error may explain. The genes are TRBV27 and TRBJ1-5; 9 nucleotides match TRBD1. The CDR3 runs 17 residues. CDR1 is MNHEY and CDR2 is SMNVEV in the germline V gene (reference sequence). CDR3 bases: TGTGCCGGCAGTCCCAGGACAGGGGCTTATAGCAATCAGCCCCAGCATTTT. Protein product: CAGSPRTGAYSNQPQHF.

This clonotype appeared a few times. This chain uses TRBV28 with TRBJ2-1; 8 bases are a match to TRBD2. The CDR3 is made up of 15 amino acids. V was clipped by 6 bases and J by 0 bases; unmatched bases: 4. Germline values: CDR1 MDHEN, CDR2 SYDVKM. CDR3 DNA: TGTGCCAGCAGGATAGCGGGGAGCTCCTACAATGAGCAGTTCTTC. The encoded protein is CASRIAGSSYNEQFF.

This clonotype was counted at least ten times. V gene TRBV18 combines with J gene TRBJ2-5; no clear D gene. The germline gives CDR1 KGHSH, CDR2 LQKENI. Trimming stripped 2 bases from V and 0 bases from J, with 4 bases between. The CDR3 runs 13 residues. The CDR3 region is CASSPTHQETQYF. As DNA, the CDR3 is TGTGCCAGCTCACCAACACACCAAGAGACCCAGTACTTC.

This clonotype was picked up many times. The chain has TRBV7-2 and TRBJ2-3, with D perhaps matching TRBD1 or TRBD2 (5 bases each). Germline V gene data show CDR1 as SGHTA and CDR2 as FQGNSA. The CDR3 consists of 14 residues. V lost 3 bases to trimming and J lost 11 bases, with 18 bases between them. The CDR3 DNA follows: TGTGCCAGCAGCTTGGGACGTACGGATAAGAGGCAGTATTTT. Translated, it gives CASSLGRTDKRQYF.

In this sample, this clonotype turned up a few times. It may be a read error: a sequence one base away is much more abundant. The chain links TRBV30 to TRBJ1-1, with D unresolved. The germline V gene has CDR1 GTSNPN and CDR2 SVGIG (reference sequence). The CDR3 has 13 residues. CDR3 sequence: CARSKGMATEAFF. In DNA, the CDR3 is TGTGCCCGGAGTAAGGGAATGGCAACTGAAGCTTTCTTT.

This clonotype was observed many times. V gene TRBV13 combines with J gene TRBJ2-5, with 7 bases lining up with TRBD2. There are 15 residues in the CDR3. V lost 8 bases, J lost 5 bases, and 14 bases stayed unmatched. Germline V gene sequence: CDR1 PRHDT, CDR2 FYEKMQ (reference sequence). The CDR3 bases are TGTGCCAGCCACCCCCTTGGGAGGGCCGGGGAGACCCAGTACTTC. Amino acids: CASHPLGRAGETQYF.

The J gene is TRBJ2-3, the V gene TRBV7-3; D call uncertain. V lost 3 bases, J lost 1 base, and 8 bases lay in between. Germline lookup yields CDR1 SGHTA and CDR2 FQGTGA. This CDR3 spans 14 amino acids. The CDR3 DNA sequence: TGTGCCAGCAGCTTCTTTAGGGGCACAGATACGCAGTATTTT. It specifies CASSFFRGTDTQYF.

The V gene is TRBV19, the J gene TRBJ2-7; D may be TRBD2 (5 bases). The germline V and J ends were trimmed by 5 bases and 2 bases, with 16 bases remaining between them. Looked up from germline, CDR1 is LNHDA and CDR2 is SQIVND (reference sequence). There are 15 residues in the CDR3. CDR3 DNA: TGTGCCAGTAGTCTGAGGGCGGACCCCCCCTACGAGCAGTACTTC. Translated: CASSLRADPPYEQYF.

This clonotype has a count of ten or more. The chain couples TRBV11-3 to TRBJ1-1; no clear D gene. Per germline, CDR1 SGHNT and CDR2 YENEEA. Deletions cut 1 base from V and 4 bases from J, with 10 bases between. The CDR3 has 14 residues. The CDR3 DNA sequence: TGTGCCAGCAGCTTAGTTGGGGTGGGCACTGAAGCTTTCTTT. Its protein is CASSLVGVGTEAFF. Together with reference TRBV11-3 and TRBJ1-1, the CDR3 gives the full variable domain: EAGVVQSPRYKIIEKKQPVAFWCNPISGHNTLYWYLQNLGQGPELLIRYENEEAVDDSQLPKDRFSAERLKGVDSTLKIQPAELGDSAVYLCASSLVGVGTEAFFGQGTRLTVV.

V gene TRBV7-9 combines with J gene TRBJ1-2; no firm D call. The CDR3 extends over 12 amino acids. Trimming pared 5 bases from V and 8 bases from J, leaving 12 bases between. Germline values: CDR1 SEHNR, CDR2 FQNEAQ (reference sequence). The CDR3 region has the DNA TGTGCCAGCAGCCCGACGGCCGAGGGCTACACCTTC. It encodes CASSPTAEGYTF.

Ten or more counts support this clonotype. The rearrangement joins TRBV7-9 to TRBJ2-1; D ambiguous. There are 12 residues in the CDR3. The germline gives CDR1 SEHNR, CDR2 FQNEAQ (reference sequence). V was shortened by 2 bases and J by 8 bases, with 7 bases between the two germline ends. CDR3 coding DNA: TGTGCCAGCAGCTTACCGGGCGATGAGCAGTTCTTC. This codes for CASSLPGDEQFF.

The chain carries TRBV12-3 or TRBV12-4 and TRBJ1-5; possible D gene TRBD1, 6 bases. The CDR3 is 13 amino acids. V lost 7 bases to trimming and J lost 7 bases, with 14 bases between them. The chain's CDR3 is CASTGGRVQPQHF. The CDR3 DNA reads TGTGCCAGCACCGGGGGGCGGGTCCAGCCCCAGCATTTT.

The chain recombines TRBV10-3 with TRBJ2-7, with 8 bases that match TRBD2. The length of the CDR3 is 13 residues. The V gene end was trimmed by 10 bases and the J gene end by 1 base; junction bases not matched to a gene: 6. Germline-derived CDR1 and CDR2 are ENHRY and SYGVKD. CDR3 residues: CATGGEFSYEQYF. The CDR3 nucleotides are TGTGCCACCGGGGGGGAGTTTTCCTACGAGCAGTACTTC.

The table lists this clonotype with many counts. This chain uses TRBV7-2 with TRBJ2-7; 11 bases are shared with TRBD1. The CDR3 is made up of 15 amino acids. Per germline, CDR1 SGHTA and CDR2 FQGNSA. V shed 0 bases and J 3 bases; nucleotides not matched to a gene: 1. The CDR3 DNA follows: TGTGCCAGCAGCTTAGCCGGGACAGGGGGCTACGAGCAGTACTTC. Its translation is CASSLAGTGGYEQYF.

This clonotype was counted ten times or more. CDR3 in amino acids: CASSDGQDTYNEQFF. Written as DNA, the CDR3 is TGTGCCAGCAGTGACGGGCAGGATACATACAATGAGCAGTTCTTC. The rearrangement joins TRBV2 to TRBJ2-1; unclear D gene. The length of the CDR3 is 15 residues. Deletions cut 3 bases from V and 4 bases from J, with 13 bases between. Looked up from germline, CDR1 is SNHLY and CDR2 is FYNNEI.

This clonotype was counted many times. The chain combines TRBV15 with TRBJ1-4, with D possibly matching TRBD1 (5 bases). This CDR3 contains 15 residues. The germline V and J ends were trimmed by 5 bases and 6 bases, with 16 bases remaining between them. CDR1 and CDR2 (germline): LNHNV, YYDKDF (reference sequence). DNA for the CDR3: TGTGCCACCAGCGTCACGGGGGGGGGTCATGAAAAACTGTTTTTT. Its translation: CATSVTGGGHEKLFF.

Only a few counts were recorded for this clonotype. The CDR3 sequence: CASSMYGSPRFYNEQFF. The DNA for the CDR3 is TGTGCCAGTAGTATGTACGGATCACCAAGGTTCTACAATGAGCAGTTCTTC. This chain uses TRBV19 with TRBJ2-1; no reliable D call. Germline assignment: CDR1 LNHDA and CDR2 SQIVND (reference sequence). The CDR3 contains 17 residues. Trimming took off 3 bases at V and 3 bases at J, with 18 bases between the two ends.

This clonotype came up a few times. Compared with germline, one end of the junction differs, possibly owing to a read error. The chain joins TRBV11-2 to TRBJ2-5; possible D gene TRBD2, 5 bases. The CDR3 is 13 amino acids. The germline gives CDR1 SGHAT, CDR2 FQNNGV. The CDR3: CTSRRAAQETQYF. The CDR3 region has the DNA TGTACCAGTCGGCGGGCGGCCCAAGAGACCCAGTACTTC.

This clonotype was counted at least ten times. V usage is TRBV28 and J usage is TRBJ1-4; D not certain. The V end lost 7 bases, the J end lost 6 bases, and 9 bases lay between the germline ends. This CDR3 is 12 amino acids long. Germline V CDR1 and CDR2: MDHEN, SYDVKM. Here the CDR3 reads CASKRAYEKLFF. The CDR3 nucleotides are TGTGCCAGCAAGAGGGCTTATGAAAAACTGTTTTTT.

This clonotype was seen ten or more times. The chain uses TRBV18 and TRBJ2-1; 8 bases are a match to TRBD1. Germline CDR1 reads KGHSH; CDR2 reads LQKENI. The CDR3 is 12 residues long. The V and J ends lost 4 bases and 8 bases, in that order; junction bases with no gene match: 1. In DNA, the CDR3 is TGTGCCAGCTCACGACAGGGGCATGAGCAGTTCTTC. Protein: CASSRQGHEQFF.

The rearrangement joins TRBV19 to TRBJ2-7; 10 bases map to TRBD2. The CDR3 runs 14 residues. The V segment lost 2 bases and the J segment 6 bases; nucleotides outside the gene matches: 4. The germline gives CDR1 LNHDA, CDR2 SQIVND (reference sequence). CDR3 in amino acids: CASSILAGEGEQYF. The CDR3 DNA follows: TGTGCCAGTAGTATACTAGCGGGAGAGGGCGAGCAGTACTTC. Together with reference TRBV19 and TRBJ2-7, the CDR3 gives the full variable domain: DGGITQSPKYLFRKEGQNVTLSCEQNLNHDAMYWYRQDPGQGLRLIYYSQIVNDFQKGDIAEGYSVSREKKESFPLTVTSAQKNPTAFYLCASSILAGEGEQYFGPGTRLTVT.

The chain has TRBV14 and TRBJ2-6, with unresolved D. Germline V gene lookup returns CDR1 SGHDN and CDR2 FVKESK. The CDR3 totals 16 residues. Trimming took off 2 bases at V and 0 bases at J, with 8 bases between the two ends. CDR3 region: CASSQWLVSGANVLTF. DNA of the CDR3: TGTGCCAGCAGCCAATGGTTGGTCTCTGGGGCCAACGTCCTGACTTTC. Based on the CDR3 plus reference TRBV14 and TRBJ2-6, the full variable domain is EAGVTQFPSHSVIEKGQTVTLRCDPISGHDNLYWYRRVMGKEIKFLLHFVKESKQDESGMPNNRFLAERTGGTYSTLKVQPAELEDSGVYFCASSQWLVSGANVLTFGAGSRLTVL.

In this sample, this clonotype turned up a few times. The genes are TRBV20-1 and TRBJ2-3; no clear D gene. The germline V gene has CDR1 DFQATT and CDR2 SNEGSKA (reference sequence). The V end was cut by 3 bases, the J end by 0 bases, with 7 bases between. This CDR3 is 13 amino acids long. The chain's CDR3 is CSARSDSTDTQYF. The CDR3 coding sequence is TGCAGTGCTAGGTCCGACAGCACAGATACGCAGTATTTT.